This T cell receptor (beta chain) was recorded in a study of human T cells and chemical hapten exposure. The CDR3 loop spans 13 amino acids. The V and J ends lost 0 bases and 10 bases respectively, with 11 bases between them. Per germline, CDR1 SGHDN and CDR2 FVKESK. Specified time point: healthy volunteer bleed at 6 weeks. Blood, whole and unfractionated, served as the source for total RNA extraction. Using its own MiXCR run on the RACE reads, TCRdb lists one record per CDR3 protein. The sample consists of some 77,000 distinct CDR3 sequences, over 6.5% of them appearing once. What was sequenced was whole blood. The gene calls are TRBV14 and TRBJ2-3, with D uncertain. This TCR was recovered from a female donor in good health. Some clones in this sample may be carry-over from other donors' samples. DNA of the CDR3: TGTGCCAGCAGCCAAGATTGGAGCCGTTCGCAGTATTTT. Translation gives CASSQDWSRSQYF.